This record looks at one T cell receptor (beta chain) sequence and its context. Its target is not known. The sample has other DNA sequences that encode this CDR3 too. Execution of the assay was at deep level. Only in-frame clones appear in the TCRdb table, and some are missing; sequencing was by immunoSEQ multiplex PCR. The sample includes some 2.1 million clones, 95% seen only once; the top ten take more than 0.1%. The CDR3 extends over 14 amino acids. Trimming removed 3 bases from V and 3 bases from J; junction bases left unmatched: 3. Looked up from germline, CDR1 is SGDLS and CDR2 is YYNGEE. All of the donors resided in Nashville, Tennessee, and each was a Caucasian adult. The data were taken from a study of shared clonotypes between healthy human individuals. Study conclusions and caveats: Larger estimated richness was generally seen in naive subsets than in memory subsets. The study drew on few donors, limiting represented genetic and exposure-history diversity.

The chain joins TRBV9 to TRBJ2-7; the match to TRBD1 covers 10 bases. This TCR was sampled from a man between 18 and 35 years old in good health. The specimen sequenced was naive CD4+ T cells sorted from blood. The sample's subset: CD45RA+ positively selected. CDR3 nucleotides: TGTGCCAGCAGCGGTCGGACAGGGGGCTACGAGCAGTACTTC. It codes for CASSGRTGGYEQYF.